This T cell receptor (beta chain) was obtained from a study of cytomegalovirus exposure and HLA in healthy donors. Study-wide background: Genotyping showed 81% of over 350 donors falling in the Caucasian-associated ancestry cluster.

Both 60 Vbeta primers and 13 Jbeta primers went into the PCR. Only in-frame clones appear in the TCRdb table, and some are missing; sequencing was by immunoSEQ multiplex PCR. The table lists approximately 130,000 clones, roughly 79% of them singletons. A remark on this clone: Its antigen remains unidentified.

V lost 5 bases and J lost 5, with 12 bases in between. Per the germline V gene, CDR1 is SGHTA and CDR2 is FQGNSA. This CDR3 region has 14 residues. Study-wide findings and caveats: Highest at DRB1 and lowest at HLA-C, TCR association rates differed among HLA loci in a later analysis. Apart from CMV serostatus, no immune exposure information was available.

The TCR was taken from a male donor in good health and CMV-seronegative. The chain uses TRBV7-2 and TRBJ1-4; the D gene is possibly TRBD1 (6 bases). Sequenced material: PBMCs. CDR3 nucleotide sequence: TGTGCCAGCAGCCCGGGACATAGGAATGAAAAACTGTTTTTT. Its translation: CASSPGHRNEKLFF.